This entry concerns a single TCR beta chain. Antigen: not known. TCR beta cDNA libraries had unique molecular identifiers. Each batch of about 0.95 to 11 million T cells produced roughly 0.5 million cDNA molecules. TCRdb re-called the PCR reads with MiXCR, one entry per CDR3 protein. The table includes a few hundred thousand distinct CDR3 sequences, less than 40% detected once. The data belong to a study of post-analysis software for immune sequencing data. In the study overall: Relapsing-remitting, secondary progressive and progressive-relapsing forms of multiple sclerosis all featured among disease courses.

V was trimmed by 4 bases and J by 4 bases, leaving 16 bases between them. Germline-derived CDR1 and CDR2 are MNHEY and SVGAGI. This CDR3 region has 15 residues. Findings of the study overall: The normalized Chao1 diversity of multiple sclerosis patients was significantly lower than that of controls. Batch-matched samples strongly co-clustered by F measure. Controls had lower frequencies than patients of five TRBV segments, which included TRBV5-6, TRBV5-1 and TRBV20-1.

The source material was blood. The source of this sequence is a girl younger than 18 with multiple sclerosis. V gene TRBV6-5 combines with J gene TRBJ1-1; D perhaps matches TRBD1 (5 bases). The CDR3 loop is CASSSPPGYRTEAFF. The CDR3 coding sequence is TGTGCCAGCAGTTCTCCCCCAGGGTATCGCACTGAAGCTTTCTTT.